These T cell receptor beta chains were read from a single sample in a study of blood T cell repertoires in COVID-19. Clones were read by immunoSEQ multiplex PCR, and TCRdb kept only the in-frame ones, dropping some. The table includes approximately 150,000 clones, approximately 83% detected once. The sample comprised peripheral blood. The receptors shown here come from a woman at least 80 years old with acute or convalescent COVID-19. The CDR3 runs from the conserved cysteine through the conserved F or W. The size field is filled for only some rows; it gives once, few, many or a size class.

V gene	clone size	J gene	CDR3 protein
TRBV7-9	.	TRBJ2-7	CASGVDRELVNEQYF
TRBV6-1	.	TRBJ2-4	CASSERGGPRWNIQYF
TRBV19	.	TRBJ1-6	CASMTGGSNSPLHF
TRBV24-1	.	TRBJ1-2	CATSDGTGNYGYTF
TRBV9	once	TRBJ1-2	CASSGGLQGDGYTF
TRBV6-1	.	TRBJ1-2	CASSEIPGGGGYTF
TRBV5-1	.	TRBJ2-7	CASSLRGWESGQYF
TRBV4-3	.	TRBJ1-1	CASSQATGLGLDTEAFF
TRBV30	.	TRBJ1-4	CAWSVRGGAEKLFF
TRBV28	.	TRBJ2-7	CASSPRQGSTYEQYF
TRBV11-3	.	TRBJ2-1	CASSLRLEAISYNEQFF
TRBV19	.	TRBJ1-3	CASSSQGATGNTIYF
TRBV3-1/TRBV3-2	.	TRBJ2-1	CASSRAASGGAEQFF
TRBV11-2	.	TRBJ1-2	CASSLSGGFRDGYTF
TRBV18	.	TRBJ1-6	CASSPPGGSPGQGLSPLHF
TRBV19	.	TRBJ1-2	CASSGTGYGYTF
TRBV12-3/TRBV12-4	.	TRBJ1-2	CASSLTGNYGYTF
TRBV7-9	.	TRBJ2-5	CASSLAAGSQETQYF
TRBV6-5	once	TRBJ2-2	CASTPGDTGELFF
TRBV6-2/TRBV6-3	.	TRBJ1-5	CASSPGTGDNQPQHF
TRBV6-5	many	TRBJ2-7	CASRGPGRYEQYF
TRBV28	.	TRBJ2-7	CASSQAGRSYEQYF
TRBV5-4	.	TRBJ2-7	CASSLTPAYEQYF
TRBV2	.	TRBJ1-4	CASSADRVATNEKLFF
TRBV6-6	.	TRBJ2-7	CASSYSQGAYEQYF
TRBV18	.	TRBJ1-1	CASSPRQGTDTEAFF
TRBV6-5	.	TRBJ2-7	CASGQGGNYEQYF
TRBV5-5	.	TRBJ1-2	CASSLGTGAYGYTF
TRBV20-1	.	TRBJ1-1	CSAGRDTEAFF
TRBV2	few	TRBJ2-7	CASRRFPRDTSYEQYF
TRBV5-4	.	TRBJ1-4	CASSSDRSTNEKLFF
TRBV28	.	TRBJ2-5	CATARPGTGGQETQYF
TRBV19	.	TRBJ1-3	CASSIQGKAGNTIYF
TRBV25-1	.	TRBJ1-6	CATTSDRGLEDSPLHF
TRBV7-2	.	TRBJ2-5	CASSLLGGKETQYF
TRBV11-3	.	TRBJ2-1	CASSLDFEGAKQGNEQFF